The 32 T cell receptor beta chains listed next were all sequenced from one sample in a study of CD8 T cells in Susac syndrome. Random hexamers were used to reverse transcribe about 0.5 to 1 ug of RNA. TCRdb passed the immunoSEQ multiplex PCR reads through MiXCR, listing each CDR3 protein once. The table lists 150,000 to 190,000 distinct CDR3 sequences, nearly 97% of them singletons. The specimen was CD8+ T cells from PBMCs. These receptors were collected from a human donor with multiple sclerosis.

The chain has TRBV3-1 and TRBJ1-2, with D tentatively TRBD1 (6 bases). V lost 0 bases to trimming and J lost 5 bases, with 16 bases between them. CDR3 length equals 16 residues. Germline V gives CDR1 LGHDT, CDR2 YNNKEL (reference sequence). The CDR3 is CASSQDLGATLYGYTF. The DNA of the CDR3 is TGTGCCAGCAGCCAAGACCTGGGGGCCACACTTTATGGCTACACCTTC. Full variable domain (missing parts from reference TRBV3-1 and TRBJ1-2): DTAVSQTPKYLVTQMGNDKSIKCEQNLGHDTMYWYKQDSKKFLKIMFSYNNKELIINETVPNRFSPKSPDKAHLNLHINSLELGDSAVYFCASSQDLGATLYGYTFGSGTRLTVV.

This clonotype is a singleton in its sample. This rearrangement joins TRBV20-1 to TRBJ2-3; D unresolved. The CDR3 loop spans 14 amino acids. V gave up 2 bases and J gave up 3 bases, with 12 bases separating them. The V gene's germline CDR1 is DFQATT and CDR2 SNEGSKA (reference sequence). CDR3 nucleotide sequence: TGCAGTGCTAGAACCTCGGATAGTACAGATACGCAGTATTTT. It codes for CSARTSDSTDTQYF.

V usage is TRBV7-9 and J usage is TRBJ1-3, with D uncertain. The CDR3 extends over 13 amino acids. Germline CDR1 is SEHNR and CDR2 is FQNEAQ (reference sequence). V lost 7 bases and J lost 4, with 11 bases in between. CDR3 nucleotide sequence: TGTGCCAGCATCAGGACTGTGGGAAACACCATATATTTT. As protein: CASIRTVGNTIYF. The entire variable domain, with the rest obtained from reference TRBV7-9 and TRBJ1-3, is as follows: DTGVSQNPRHKITKRGQNVTFRCDPISEHNRLYWYRQTLGQGPEFLTYFQNEAQLEKSRLLSDRFSAERPKGSFSTLEIQRTEQGDSAMYLCASIRTVGNTIYFGEGSWLTVV.

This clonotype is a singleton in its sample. CDR3 sequence (DNA): TGTGCCAGCAGTTTTATGGGGGGCTCGGAGACCCAGTACTTC. Translated: CASSFMGGSETQYF. The J gene is TRBJ2-5, the V gene TRBV27, with D perhaps being TRBD1 or TRBD2 (6 bases each). Germline V gene data show CDR1 as MNHEY and CDR2 as SMNVEV (reference sequence). There are 14 residues in the CDR3. V dropped 3 bases and J dropped 5 bases, with 13 bases sitting between them.

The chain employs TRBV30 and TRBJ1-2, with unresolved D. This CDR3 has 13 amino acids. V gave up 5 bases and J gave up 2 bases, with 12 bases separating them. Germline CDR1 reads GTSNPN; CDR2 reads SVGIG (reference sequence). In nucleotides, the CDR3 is TGTGCCTGGGAATTCGGAGGAAACTATGGCTACACCTTC. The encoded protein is CAWEFGGNYGYTF.

The CDR3 here is CSARKGTSSGELFF. The CDR3, as DNA: TGCAGTGCTAGGAAGGGGACTAGCTCCGGGGAGCTGTTTTTT. The chain carries TRBV20-1 and TRBJ2-2, with 9 bases identical to TRBD2. V was pared by 3 bases and J by 6 bases, with 5 bases of the junction left unmatched. The CDR3 is 14 residues long. Germline V gives CDR1 DFQATT, CDR2 SNEGSKA (reference sequence).

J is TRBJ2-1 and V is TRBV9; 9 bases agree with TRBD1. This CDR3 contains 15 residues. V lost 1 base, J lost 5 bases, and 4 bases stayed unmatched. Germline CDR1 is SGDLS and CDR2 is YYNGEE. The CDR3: CASSVHGTGNNEQFF. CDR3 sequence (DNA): TGTGCCAGCAGCGTACACGGGACAGGGAACAATGAGCAGTTCTTC.

The CDR3 region is CASSRTGSQETQYF. The CDR3 DNA sequence: TGTGCCAGCAGTAGGACAGGGTCCCAAGAGACCCAGTACTTC. The chain carries TRBV6-5 and TRBJ2-5; 8 positions agree with TRBD1. With 5 bases clipped from V and 1 base from J, the junction kept 3 bases outside the gene matches. Per the germline V gene, CDR1 is MNHEY and CDR2 is SVGAGI. The CDR3 spans 14 residues.

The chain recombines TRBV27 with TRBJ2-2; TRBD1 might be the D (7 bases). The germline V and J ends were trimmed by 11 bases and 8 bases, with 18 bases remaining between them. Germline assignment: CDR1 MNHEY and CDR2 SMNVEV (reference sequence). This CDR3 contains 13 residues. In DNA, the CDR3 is TGTGCCTGTTCCATGACAGGGAGGGGGGAGCTGTTTTTT. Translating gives CACSMTGRGELFF.

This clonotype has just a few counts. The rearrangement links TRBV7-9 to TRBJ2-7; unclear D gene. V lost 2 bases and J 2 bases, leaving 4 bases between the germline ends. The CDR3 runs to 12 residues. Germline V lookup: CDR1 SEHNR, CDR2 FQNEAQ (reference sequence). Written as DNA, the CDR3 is TGTGCCAGCAGCTTATCTCCCTACGAGCAGTACGTC. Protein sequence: CASSLSPYEQYV.

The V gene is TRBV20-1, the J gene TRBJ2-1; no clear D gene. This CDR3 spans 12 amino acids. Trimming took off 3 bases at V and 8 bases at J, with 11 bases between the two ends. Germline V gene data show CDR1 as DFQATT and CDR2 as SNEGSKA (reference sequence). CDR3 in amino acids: CSASVGSDEQFF. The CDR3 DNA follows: TGCAGTGCTAGTGTAGGCAGCGATGAGCAGTTCTTC.

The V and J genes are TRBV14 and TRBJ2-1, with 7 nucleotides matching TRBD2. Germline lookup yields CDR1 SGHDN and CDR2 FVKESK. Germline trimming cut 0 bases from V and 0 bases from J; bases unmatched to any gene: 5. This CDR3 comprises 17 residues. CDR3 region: CASSQEGAGTSYNEQFF. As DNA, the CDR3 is TGTGCCAGCAGCCAAGAGGGAGCGGGGACCTCCTACAATGAGCAGTTCTTC.

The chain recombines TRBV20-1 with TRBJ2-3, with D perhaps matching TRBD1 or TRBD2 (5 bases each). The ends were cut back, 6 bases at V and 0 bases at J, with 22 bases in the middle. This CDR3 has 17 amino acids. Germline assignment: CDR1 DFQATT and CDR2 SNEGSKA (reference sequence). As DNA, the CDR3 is TGCAGTGCCGAGGGCTTGATTGAACAGGCTAGCACAGATACGCAGTATTTT. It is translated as CSAEGLIEQASTDTQYF.

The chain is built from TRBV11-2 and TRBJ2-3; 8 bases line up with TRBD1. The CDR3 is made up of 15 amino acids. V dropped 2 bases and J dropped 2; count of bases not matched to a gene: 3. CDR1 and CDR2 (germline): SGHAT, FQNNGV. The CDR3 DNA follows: TGTGCCAGCAGCTTACCGCAGGGGGCCACAGATACGCAGTATTTT. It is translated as CASSLPQGATDTQYF.

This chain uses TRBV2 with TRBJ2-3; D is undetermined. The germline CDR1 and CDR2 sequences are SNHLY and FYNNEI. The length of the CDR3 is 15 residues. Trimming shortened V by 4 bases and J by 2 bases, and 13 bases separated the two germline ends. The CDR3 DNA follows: TGTGCCAGCAGTGGATGGCTATCAGTCACAGATACGCAGTATTTT. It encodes CASSGWLSVTDTQYF. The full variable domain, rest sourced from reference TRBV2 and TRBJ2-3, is EPEVTQTPSHQVTQMGQEVILRCVPISNHLYFYWYRQILGQKVEFLVSFYNNEISEKSEIFDDQFSVERPDGSNFTLKIRSTKLEDSAMYFCASSGWLSVTDTQYFGPGTRLTVL.

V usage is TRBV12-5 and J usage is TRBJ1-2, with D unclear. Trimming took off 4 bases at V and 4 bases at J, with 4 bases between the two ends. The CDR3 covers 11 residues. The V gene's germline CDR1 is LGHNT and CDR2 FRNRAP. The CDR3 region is CASGSAYGYTF. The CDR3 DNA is TGTGCTAGTGGTTCCGCCTATGGCTACACCTTC.

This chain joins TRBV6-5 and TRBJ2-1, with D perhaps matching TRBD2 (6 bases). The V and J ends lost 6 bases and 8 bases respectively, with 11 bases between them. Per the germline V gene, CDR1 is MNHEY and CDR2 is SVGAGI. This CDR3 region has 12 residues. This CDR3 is CASSPQRDEQFF. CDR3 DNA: TGTGCCAGCAGCCCTCAGCGGGATGAGCAGTTCTTC.

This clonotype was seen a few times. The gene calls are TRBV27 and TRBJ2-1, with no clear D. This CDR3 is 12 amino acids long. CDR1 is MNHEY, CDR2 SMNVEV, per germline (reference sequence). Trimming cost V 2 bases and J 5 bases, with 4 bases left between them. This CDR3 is CASSLRNNEQFF. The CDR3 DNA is TGTGCCAGCAGTTTAAGGAACAATGAGCAGTTCTTC.

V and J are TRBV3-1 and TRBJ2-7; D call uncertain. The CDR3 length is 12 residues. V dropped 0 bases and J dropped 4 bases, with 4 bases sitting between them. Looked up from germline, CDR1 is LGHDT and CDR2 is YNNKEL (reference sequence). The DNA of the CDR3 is TGTGCCAGCAGCCAAGATGGATACGAGCAGTACTTC. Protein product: CASSQDGYEQYF.

CDR3 coding DNA: TGTGCCAGCAGTGTGGGGAACCGGAACACTGAAGCTTTCTTT. This encodes CASSVGNRNTEAFF. This chain connects TRBV25-1 to TRBJ1-1; D remains unclear. The CDR3 contains 14 residues. V was shortened by 4 bases and J by 1 base, with 10 bases between the two germline ends. Germline CDR1 and CDR2: MGHDK and SYGVNS.

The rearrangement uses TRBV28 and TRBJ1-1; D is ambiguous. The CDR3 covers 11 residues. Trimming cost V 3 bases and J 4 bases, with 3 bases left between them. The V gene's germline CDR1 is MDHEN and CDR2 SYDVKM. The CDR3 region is CASSFPTEAFF. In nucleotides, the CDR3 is TGTGCCAGCAGTTTTCCCACTGAAGCTTTCTTT.

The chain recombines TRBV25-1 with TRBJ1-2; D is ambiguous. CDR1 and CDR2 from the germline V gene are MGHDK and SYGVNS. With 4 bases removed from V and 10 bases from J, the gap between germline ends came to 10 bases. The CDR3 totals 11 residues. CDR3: CASSGSRFYTF. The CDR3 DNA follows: TGTGCCAGCAGTGGATCCAGGTTCTACACCTTC.

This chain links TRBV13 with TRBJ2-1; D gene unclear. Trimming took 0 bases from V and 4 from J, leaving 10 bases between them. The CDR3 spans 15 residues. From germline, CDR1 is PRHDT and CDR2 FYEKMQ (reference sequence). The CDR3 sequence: CASSLGARRYNEQFF. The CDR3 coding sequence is TGTGCCAGCAGCTTAGGAGCACGGCGGTACAATGAGCAGTTCTTC.

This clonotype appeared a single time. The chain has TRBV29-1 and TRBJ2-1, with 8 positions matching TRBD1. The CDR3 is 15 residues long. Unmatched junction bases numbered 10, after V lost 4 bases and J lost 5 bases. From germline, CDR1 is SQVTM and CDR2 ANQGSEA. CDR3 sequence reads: CSVARTGTTDNEQFF. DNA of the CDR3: TGCAGCGTTGCAAGGACAGGGACAACCGACAATGAGCAGTTCTTC.

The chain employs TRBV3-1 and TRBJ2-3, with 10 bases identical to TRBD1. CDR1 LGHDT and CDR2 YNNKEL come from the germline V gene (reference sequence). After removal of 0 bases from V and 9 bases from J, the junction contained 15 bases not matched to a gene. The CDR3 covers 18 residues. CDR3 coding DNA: TGTGCCAGCAGCCAAGATCGAAGATCGGGACAGGGGATTGAGACGCAGTATTTT. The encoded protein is CASSQDRRSGQGIETQYF.

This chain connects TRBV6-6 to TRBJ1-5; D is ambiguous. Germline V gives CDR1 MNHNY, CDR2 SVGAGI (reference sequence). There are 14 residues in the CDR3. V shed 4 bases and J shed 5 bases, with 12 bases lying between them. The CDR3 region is CASSWSWVDQPQHF. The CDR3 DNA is TGTGCCAGCAGTTGGTCCTGGGTCGATCAGCCCCAGCATTTT.

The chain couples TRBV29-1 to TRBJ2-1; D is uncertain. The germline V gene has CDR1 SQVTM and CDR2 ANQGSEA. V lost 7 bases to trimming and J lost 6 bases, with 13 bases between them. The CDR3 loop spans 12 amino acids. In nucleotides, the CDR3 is TGCAGCGGTGTGGACCATGGCAATGAGCAGTTCTTC. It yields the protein CSGVDHGNEQFF.

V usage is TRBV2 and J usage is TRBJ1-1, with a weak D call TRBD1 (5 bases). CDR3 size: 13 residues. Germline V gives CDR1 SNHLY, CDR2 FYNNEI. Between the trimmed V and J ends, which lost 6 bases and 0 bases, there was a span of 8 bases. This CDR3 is CASRGGMNTEAFF. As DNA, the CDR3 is TGTGCCAGCAGGGGGGGGATGAACACTGAAGCTTTCTTT.

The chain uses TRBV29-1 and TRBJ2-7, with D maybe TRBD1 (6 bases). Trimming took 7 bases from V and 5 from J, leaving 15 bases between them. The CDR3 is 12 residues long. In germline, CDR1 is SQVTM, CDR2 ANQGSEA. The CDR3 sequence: CSAAGKGDEQYF. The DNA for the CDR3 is TGCAGCGCTGCCGGGAAGGGGGACGAGCAGTACTTC.

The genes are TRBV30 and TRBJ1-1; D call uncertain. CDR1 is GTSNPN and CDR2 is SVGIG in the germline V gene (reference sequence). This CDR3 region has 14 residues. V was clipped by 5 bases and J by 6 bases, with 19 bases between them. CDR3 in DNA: TGTGCCTGGGTCATCTCGCCGTCAAGGGCTGAAGCTTTCTTT. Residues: CAWVISPSRAEAFF.

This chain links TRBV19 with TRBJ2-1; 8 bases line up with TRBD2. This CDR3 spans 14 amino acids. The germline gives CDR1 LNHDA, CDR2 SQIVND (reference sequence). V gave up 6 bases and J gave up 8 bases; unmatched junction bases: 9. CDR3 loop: CASSQLAAGDEQFF. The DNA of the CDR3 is TGTGCCAGTAGCCAACTAGCGGCAGGAGATGAGCAGTTCTTC. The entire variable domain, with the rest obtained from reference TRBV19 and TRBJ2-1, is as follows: DGGITQSPKYLFRKEGQNVTLSCEQNLNHDAMYWYRQDPGQGLRLIYYSQIVNDFQKGDIAEGYSVSREKKESFPLTVTSAQKNPTAFYLCASSQLAAGDEQFFGPGTRLTVL.

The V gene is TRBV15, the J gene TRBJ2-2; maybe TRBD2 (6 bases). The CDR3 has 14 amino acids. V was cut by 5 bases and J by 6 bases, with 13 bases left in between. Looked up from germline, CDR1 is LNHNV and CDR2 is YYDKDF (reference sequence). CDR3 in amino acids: CATSPGGSPGELFF. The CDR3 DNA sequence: TGTGCCACCAGCCCCGGGGGTTCCCCCGGGGAGCTGTTTTTT.